This T cell receptor (beta chain) was documented in a study of monozygotic twins with inflammatory bowel disease. Worth noting for this clonotype: The antigen remains undetermined.

The CDR3 has 14 residues. CDR1 and CDR2 from the germline V gene are LGHNA and YNFKEQ. From the 5' RACE reads, TCRdb lists one entry per CDR3 protein and no DNA. The sample holds about 140,000 distinct CDR3 sequences. General study points: Those with IBD had lower TCRbeta diversity (inverse Simpson) than their healthy co-twins did. It was observed that concordant and discordant twins did not differ in repertoire similarity, possibly given limited power. A lone strong IBD-associated signal or clonotype found no support.

This rearrangement joins TRBV4-2 to TRBJ2-5; TCRdb proposes TRBD1, but this gene call is untestable without DNA. This TCR came from a human donor with ulcerative colitis or Crohn's disease, or a healthy co-twin of an affected twin (not recorded which). Sequencing input: blood. CDR3 protein: CASSQDRGGGYQYF.